This is a list of T cell receptor beta chains from one sample in a study of cytomegalovirus exposure and HLA in healthy donors. Profiled with immunoSEQ multiplex PCR; TCRdb holds only in-frame clones, not every one. The sample holds some 150,000 clones, roughly 82% seen once. Sequencing was performed on PBMCs. These receptors all come from a man between 50 and 59 years old in good health and CMV-seropositive. CDR3s include the opening cysteine and the closing phenylalanine or tryptophan. Each record gives: D gene, J gene, V gene, clone size, CDR3 protein, CDR3 DNA. D genes are given only for firm matches. A row's size may be missing; if present it is once, few, many or a size class.

d_gene: -
j_gene: TRBJ2-5
v_gene: TRBV4-3
abundance: -
CDR3aa: CASSQSLGGGTGETQYF
CDR3nt: TGCGCCAGCAGCCAAAGCTTGGGAGGAGGGACGGGAGAGACCCAGTACTTC

d_gene: -
j_gene: TRBJ1-5
v_gene: TRBV19
abundance: -
CDR3aa: CASSIAAAANNQPQHF
CDR3nt: TGTGCCAGTAGTATTGCTGCGGCAGCTAACAATCAGCCCCAGCATTTT

d_gene: TRBD1
j_gene: TRBJ1-2
v_gene: TRBV5-5
abundance: few
CDR3aa: CASSPGTGVDYGYTF
CDR3nt: TGTGCCAGCAGTCCGGGGACAGGGGTAGACTATGGCTACACCTTC

d_gene: TRBD2
j_gene: TRBJ2-7
v_gene: TRBV5-1
abundance: -
CDR3aa: CASSPDSLAPSYEQYF
CDR3nt: TGCGCCAGCAGCCCCGACTCACTAGCGCCGTCCTACGAGCAGTACTTC

d_gene: TRBD2
j_gene: TRBJ2-1
v_gene: TRBV4-2
abundance: -
CDR3aa: CASSPAPSGGGNEQFF
CDR3nt: TGTGCCAGCAGCCCCGCCCCCAGCGGGGGCGGGAATGAGCAGTTCTTC

d_gene: TRBD2
j_gene: TRBJ2-3
v_gene: TRBV5-1
abundance: -
CDR3aa: CASSSGGDPTDTQYF
CDR3nt: TGCGCCAGCAGCTCGGGAGGGGATCCCACAGATACGCAGTATTTT

d_gene: -
j_gene: TRBJ1-3
v_gene: TRBV28
abundance: -
CDR3aa: CASSLSWGGTGNTIYF
CDR3nt: TGTGCCAGCAGTTTATCCTGGGGGGGTACTGGAAACACCATATATTTT

d_gene: TRBD2
j_gene: TRBJ2-1
v_gene: TRBV5-1
abundance: -
CDR3aa: CASSERTSGYYNEQFF
CDR3nt: TGCGCCAGCAGCGAAAGGACTAGCGGGTACTACAATGAGCAGTTCTTC

d_gene: TRBD2
j_gene: TRBJ2-7
v_gene: TRBV28
abundance: few
CDR3aa: CASSIKLAGLKGEQYF
CDR3nt: TGTGCCAGCAGTATCAAACTAGCGGGTTTAAAAGGGGAGCAGTACTTC

d_gene: TRBD1
j_gene: TRBJ2-1
v_gene: TRBV28
abundance: -
CDR3aa: CASSLPLGQRNEQFF
CDR3nt: TGTGCCAGCAGTTTACCCCTGGGACAGAGGAATGAGCAGTTCTTC

d_gene: TRBD2
j_gene: TRBJ2-1
v_gene: TRBV7-9
abundance: -
CDR3aa: CASSREASGYNEQFF
CDR3nt: TGTGCCAGCAGTAGAGAGGCTAGCGGCTACAATGAGCAGTTCTTC

d_gene: TRBD1
j_gene: TRBJ2-3
v_gene: TRBV5-6
abundance: -
CDR3aa: CASSYPGQGAADTQYF
CDR3nt: TGTGCCAGCAGCTACCCAGGACAGGGGGCCGCAGATACGCAGTATTTT

d_gene: -
j_gene: TRBJ2-7
v_gene: TRBV11-2
abundance: -
CDR3aa: CASSVTTENYEQYF
CDR3nt: TGTGCCAGCAGCGTAACGACAGAAAACTACGAGCAGTACTTC

d_gene: -
j_gene: TRBJ2-7
v_gene: TRBV4-3
abundance: -
CDR3aa: CASSQALDSLDEQYF
CDR3nt: TGCGCCAGCAGCCAAGCCTTGGACAGTTTAGACGAGCAGTACTTC

d_gene: -
j_gene: TRBJ2-4
v_gene: TRBV6-5
abundance: -
CDR3aa: CASSYGGKNIQYF
CDR3nt: TGTGCCAGCAGTTATGGCGGAAAAAACATTCAGTACTTC

d_gene: TRBD1
j_gene: TRBJ2-7
v_gene: TRBV2
abundance: -
CDR3aa: CASFGQGRYEQYF
CDR3nt: TGTGCCAGTTTCGGACAGGGTCGGTACGAGCAGTACTTC

d_gene: -
j_gene: TRBJ1-5
v_gene: TRBV4-3
abundance: -
CDR3aa: CASSQHGYNQPQHF
CDR3nt: TGCGCCAGCAGCCAACACGGGTACAATCAGCCCCAGCATTTT

d_gene: -
j_gene: TRBJ1-1
v_gene: TRBV28
abundance: -
CDR3aa: CASTLTGGRNTEAFF
CDR3nt: TGTGCCAGCACCCTGACGGGGGGGAGGAACACTGAAGCTTTCTTT

d_gene: -
j_gene: TRBJ1-5
v_gene: TRBV2
abundance: -
CDR3aa: CASSSDGGNQPQHF
CDR3nt: TGTGCCAGCAGTTCCGACGGGGGCAATCAGCCCCAGCATTTT

d_gene: -
j_gene: TRBJ1-1
v_gene: TRBV2
abundance: -
CDR3aa: CASAGFTSSTEAFF
CDR3nt: TGTGCCAGCGCAGGGTTTACTTCTTCCACTGAAGCTTTCTTT

d_gene: TRBD1
j_gene: TRBJ1-1
v_gene: TRBV5-1
abundance: once
CDR3aa: CASFGTGGTEAFF
CDR3nt: TGCGCCAGCTTCGGGACAGGGGGCACTGAAGCTTTCTTT

d_gene: TRBD1
j_gene: TRBJ2-1
v_gene: TRBV6-5
abundance: few
CDR3aa: CASSSPTGSYNEQFF
CDR3nt: TGTGCCAGCAGTTCCCCGACAGGGTCCTACAATGAGCAGTTCTTC

d_gene: TRBD1
j_gene: TRBJ2-3
v_gene: TRBV4-3
abundance: -
CDR3aa: CASSQKTGTTDTQYF
CDR3nt: TGCGCCAGCAGTCAAAAGACAGGGACCACAGATACGCAGTATTTT

d_gene: -
j_gene: TRBJ2-5
v_gene: TRBV6-5
abundance: -
CDR3aa: CASSYDRRRVETQYF
CDR3nt: TGTGCCAGCAGTTACGACCGGAGGAGGGTTGAGACCCAGTACTTC

d_gene: TRBD1
j_gene: TRBJ2-6
v_gene: TRBV7-9
abundance: -
CDR3aa: CASSPTSLTGGRGANVLTF
CDR3nt: TGTGCCAGCAGCCCCACCTCCTTGACAGGGGGCAGAGGGGCCAACGTCCTGACTTTC

d_gene: -
j_gene: TRBJ1-4
v_gene: TRBV6-1
abundance: -
CDR3aa: CASSGRTTLGANEKLFF
CDR3nt: TGTGCCAGCAGTGGACGGACAACTCTAGGAGCTAATGAAAAACTGTTTTTT

d_gene: -
j_gene: TRBJ1-5
v_gene: TRBV5-8
abundance: -
CDR3aa: CASSWDNNQPQHF
CDR3nt: TGTGCCAGCAGCTGGGACAACAATCAGCCCCAGCATTTT

d_gene: -
j_gene: TRBJ1-3
v_gene: TRBV11-2
abundance: -
CDR3aa: CASSLAEDTIYF
CDR3nt: TGTGCCAGCAGCTTAGCCGAGGACACCATATATTTT

d_gene: TRBD1
j_gene: TRBJ1-1
v_gene: TRBV28
abundance: -
CDR3aa: CASIADRGEKAFF
CDR3nt: TGTGCCAGCATCGCGGACAGGGGGGAGAAAGCTTTCTTT

d_gene: -
j_gene: TRBJ2-6
v_gene: TRBV11-3
abundance: -
CDR3aa: CASSLGQGANVLTF
CDR3nt: TGTGCCAGCAGTCTAGGACAGGGGGCCAACGTCCTGACTTTC